Listed below are T cell receptor beta chains from one sample, sequenced in a study of T-cell reconstitution after alpha-beta-depleted transplantation in children. TCRdb redid the calling of the PCR reads with MiXCR, one entry per CDR3 protein. The data show a few hundred thousand distinct CDR3 sequences, 13% seen once. The sequenced sample was PBMCs, obtained from the stem cell graft. All receptors come from a human donor who donated a stem cell graft to a child with Fanconi anemia. Each CDR3 is given with its conserved first and last residue. Fields, in order: J gene, CDR3 length, V gene, CDR3 protein.

>TRBJ1-1|14|TRBV28
CASTGPGRRTEAFF
>TRBJ1-1|13|TRBV12-3/TRBV12-4
CASSLTLNTEAFF
>TRBJ1-2|12|TRBV20-1
CSARRSSYGYTF
>TRBJ1-1|13|TRBV12-3/TRBV12-4
CASSLLLRPEAFF
>TRBJ1-5|14|TRBV5-1
CASSLQGDGQPQHF
>TRBJ2-2|13|TRBV27
CASQWTAGGELFF
>TRBJ2-3|17|TRBV27
CASRSHFGQGVTDTQYF
>TRBJ2-3|14|TRBV20-1
CSATPGLKGDTQYF
>TRBJ1-1|14|TRBV5-1
CASSLYRGDTEAFF
>TRBJ2-1|14|TRBV9
CASSAPGLASEQFF
>TRBJ2-5|14|TRBV18
CASSPGQEQETQYF
>TRBJ1-2|13|TRBV30
CAQEQVANYGYTF
>TRBJ2-2|13|TRBV10-2
CASSVKEAGELFF
>TRBJ1-1|15|TRBV5-1
CASSLAAGIDTEAFF
>TRBJ1-1|14|TRBV5-1
CASSWTGQNTEAFF
>TRBJ1-1|13|TRBV20-1
CSAGVWQNTEAFF
>TRBJ1-1|15|TRBV27
CASSFTPTVNTEAFF
>TRBJ1-5|13|TRBV20-1
CSVRGPRNQPQHF
>TRBJ1-3|15|TRBV12-3/TRBV12-4
CASTRTGDSGNTIYF
>TRBJ2-5|18|TRBV28
CASSSGDSGLSVGETQYF
>TRBJ2-1|12|TRBV4-1
CASSQGRREQFF
>TRBJ2-1|14|TRBV11-2
CASSRRGANDEQFF
>TRBJ2-3|13|TRBV5-1
CASNPLDSDTQYF
>TRBJ2-2|16|TRBV11-2
CASSLHRGLETGELFF
>TRBJ1-2|15|TRBV4-3
CASSPGTPLGYGYTF
>TRBJ1-1|14|TRBV12-3/TRBV12-4
CASSPRGRNTEAFF
>TRBJ2-1|16|TRBV11-2
CASSLEGSSSYNEQFF
>TRBJ2-7|17|TRBV2
CASRPGGSSGHPRGQYF
>TRBJ2-2|14|TRBV6-1
CASNSGLNTGELFF
>TRBJ2-1|12|TRBV12-5
CASGREETQQFF
>TRBJ1-1|14|TRBV20-1
CSASPASWNTEAFF
>TRBJ1-2|14|TRBV4-2
CASSQDEGFYGYTF
>TRBJ1-4|15|TRBV29-1
CSVTMKDGRVRKLFF
>TRBJ1-1|13|TRBV2
CASKEDGLAEAFF
>TRBJ2-7|14|TRBV5-1
CASSRTGANYEQYF
>TRBJ2-7|13|TRBV11-2
CASSLGTSDWGYF
>TRBJ2-4|16|TRBV11-2
CASSYLQGSNENIQYF
>TRBJ1-1|13|TRBV5-1
CASSLKERQKTFF
>TRBJ1-6|16|TRBV5-1
CASSLVEGRDNSPLHF
>TRBJ2-3|13|TRBV5-3
CAMSPTGIDTQYF
>TRBJ2-1|15|TRBV6-2/TRBV6-3
CASSPSGTGGNEQFF
>TRBJ1-6|16|TRBV12-3/TRBV12-4
CASGSSPGTDNSPLHF
>TRBJ1-1|15|TRBV6-5
CASSSGYFGNTEAFF
>TRBJ2-1|15|TRBV24-1
CATSDLQDTDNEQFF
>TRBJ1-2|14|TRBV7-9
CASSPAGGFNGYTF
>TRBJ2-3|14|TRBV29-1
CSVPALAGADTQYF
>TRBJ2-7|14|TRBV7-2
CASSLNVRGDEQYF
>TRBJ1-5|14|TRBV20-1
CSARDSQGHQPQHF
>TRBJ2-4|13|TRBV5-1
CASSLARGNIQYF
>TRBJ2-1|15|TRBV6-4
CASSDKQGAYNEQFF
>TRBJ1-1|13|TRBV29-1
CSVGQGAYTEAFF
>TRBJ2-3|14|TRBV11-2
CASSSTGGSDTQYF
>TRBJ2-3|14|TRBV12-3/TRBV12-4
CASSLRAQGDTQYF
>TRBJ2-3|15|TRBV6-5
CASSSIAGETDTQYF
>TRBJ2-1|15|TRBV7-6
CASSLFRTGKNEQFF
>TRBJ2-3|17|TRBV11-2
CASSLSEAGAFTDTQYF
>TRBJ2-1|15|TRBV5-1
CASSASGTSLHEQFF
>TRBJ2-3|13|TRBV10-3
CAISTQGADTQYF
>TRBJ2-1|13|TRBV28
CASIGRSYNEQFF